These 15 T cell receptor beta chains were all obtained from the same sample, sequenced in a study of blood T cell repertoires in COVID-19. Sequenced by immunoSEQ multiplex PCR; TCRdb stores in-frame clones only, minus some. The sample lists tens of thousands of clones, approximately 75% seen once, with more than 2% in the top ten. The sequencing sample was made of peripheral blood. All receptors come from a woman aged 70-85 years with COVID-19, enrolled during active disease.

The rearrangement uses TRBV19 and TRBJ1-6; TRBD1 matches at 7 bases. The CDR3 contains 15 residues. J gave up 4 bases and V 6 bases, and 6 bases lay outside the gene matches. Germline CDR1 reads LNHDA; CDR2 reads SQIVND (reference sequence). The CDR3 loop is CASRGPGQYNSPLHF. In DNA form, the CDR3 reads TGTGCCAGTAGAGGCCCGGGACAGTATAATTCACCCCTCCACTTT.

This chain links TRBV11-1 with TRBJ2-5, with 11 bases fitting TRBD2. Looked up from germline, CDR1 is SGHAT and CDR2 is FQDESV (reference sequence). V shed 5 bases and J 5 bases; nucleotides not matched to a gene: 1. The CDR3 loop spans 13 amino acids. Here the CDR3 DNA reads TGTGCCAGCAGCCCTAGCGGGAGGGAGACCCAGTACTTC. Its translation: CASSPSGRETQYF. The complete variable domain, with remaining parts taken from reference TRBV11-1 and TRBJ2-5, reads EAEVAQSPRYKITEKSQAVAFWCDPISGHATLYWYRQILGQGPELLVQFQDESVVDDSQLPKDRFSAERLKGVDSTLKIQPAELGDSAMYLCASSPSGRETQYFGPGTRLLVL.

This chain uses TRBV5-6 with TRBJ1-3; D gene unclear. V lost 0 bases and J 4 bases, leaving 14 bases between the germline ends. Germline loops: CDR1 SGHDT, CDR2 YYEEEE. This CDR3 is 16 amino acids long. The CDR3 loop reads CASSLDLGVPGNTIYF. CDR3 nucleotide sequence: TGTGCCAGCAGCTTGGATCTAGGAGTACCAGGAAACACCATATATTTT.

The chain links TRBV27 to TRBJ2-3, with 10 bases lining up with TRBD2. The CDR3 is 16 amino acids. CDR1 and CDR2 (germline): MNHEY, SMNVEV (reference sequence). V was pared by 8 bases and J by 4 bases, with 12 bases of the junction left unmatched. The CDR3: CASRLAGAVGADTQYF. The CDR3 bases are TGTGCCAGCCGGCTAGCGGGGGCTGTGGGCGCAGATACGCAGTATTTT.

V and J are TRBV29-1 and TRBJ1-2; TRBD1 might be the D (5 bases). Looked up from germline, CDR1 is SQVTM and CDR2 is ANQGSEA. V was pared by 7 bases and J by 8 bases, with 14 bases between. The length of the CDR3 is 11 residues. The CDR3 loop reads CSAGSGSGYTF. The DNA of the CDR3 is TGCAGCGCTGGGTCAGGGTCCGGCTACACCTTC. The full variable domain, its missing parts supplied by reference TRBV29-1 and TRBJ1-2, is SAVISQKPSRDICQRGTSLTIQCQVDSQVTMMFWYRQQPGQSLTLIATANQGSEATYESGFVIDKFPISRPNLTFSTLTVSNMSPEDSSIYLCSAGSGSGYTFGSGTRLTVV.

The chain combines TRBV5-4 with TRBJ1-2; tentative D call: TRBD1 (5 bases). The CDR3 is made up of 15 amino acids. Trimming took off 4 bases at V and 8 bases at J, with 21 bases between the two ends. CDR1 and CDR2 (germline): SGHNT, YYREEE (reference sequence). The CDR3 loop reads CASSPRRATERGYTF. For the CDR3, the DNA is TGTGCCAGCAGCCCGAGGAGGGCGACAGAACGGGGCTACACCTTC. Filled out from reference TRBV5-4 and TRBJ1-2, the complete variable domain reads ETGVTQSPTHLIKTRGQQVTLRCSSQSGHNTVSWYQQALGQGPQFIFQYYREEENGRGNFPPRFSGLQFPNYSSELNVNALELDDSALYLCASSPRRATERGYTFGSGTRLTVV.

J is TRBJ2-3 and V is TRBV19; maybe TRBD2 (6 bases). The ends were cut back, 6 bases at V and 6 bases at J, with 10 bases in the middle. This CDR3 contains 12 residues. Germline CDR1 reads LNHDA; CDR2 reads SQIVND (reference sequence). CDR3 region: CASSQSGDTQYF. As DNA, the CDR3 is TGTGCCAGTAGCCAGAGCGGGGATACGCAGTATTTT.

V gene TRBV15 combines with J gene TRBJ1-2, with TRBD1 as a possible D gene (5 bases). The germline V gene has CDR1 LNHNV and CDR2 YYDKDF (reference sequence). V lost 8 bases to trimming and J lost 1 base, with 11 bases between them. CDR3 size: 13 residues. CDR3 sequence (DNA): TGTGCCACCCGGGGACTCAATAACTATGGCTACACCTTC. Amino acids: CATRGLNNYGYTF.

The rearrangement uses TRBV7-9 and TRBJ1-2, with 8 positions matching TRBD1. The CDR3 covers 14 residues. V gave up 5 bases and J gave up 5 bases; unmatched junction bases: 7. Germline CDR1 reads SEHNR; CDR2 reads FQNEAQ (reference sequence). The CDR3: CASSPSGGGYGYTF. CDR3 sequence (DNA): TGTGCCAGCAGCCCCTCAGGGGGCGGGTATGGCTACACCTTC.

The CDR3 loop is CATRWGGTEAFF. The CDR3 DNA reads TGTGCCACCCGGTGGGGGGGGACTGAAGCTTTCTTT. The V and J genes are TRBV10-3 and TRBJ1-1; D perhaps matches TRBD1 (5 bases). Germline CDR1 reads ENHRY; CDR2 reads SYGVKD. Trimming pared 10 bases from V and 5 bases from J, leaving 14 bases between. CDR3 length: 12 residues.

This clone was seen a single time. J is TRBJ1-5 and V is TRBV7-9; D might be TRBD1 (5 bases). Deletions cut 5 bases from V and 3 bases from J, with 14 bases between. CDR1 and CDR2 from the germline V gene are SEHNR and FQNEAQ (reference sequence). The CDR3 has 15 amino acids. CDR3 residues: CASSPDGHPNQPQHF. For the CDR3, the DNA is TGTGCCAGCAGCCCAGACGGACACCCCAATCAGCCCCAGCATTTT. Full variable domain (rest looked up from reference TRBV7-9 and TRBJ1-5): DTGVSQNPRHKITKRGQNVTFRCDPISEHNRLYWYRQTLGQGPEFLTYFQNEAQLEKSRLLSDRFSAERPKGSFSTLEIQRTEQGDSAMYLCASSPDGHPNQPQHFGDGTRLSIL.

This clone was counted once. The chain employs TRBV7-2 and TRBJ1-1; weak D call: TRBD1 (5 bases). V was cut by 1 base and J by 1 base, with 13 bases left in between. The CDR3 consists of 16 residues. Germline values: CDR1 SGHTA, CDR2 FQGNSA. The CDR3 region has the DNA TGTGCCAGCAGCTTAGTCAGGGTTTCTACGAACACTGAAGCTTTCTTT. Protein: CASSLVRVSTNTEAFF.

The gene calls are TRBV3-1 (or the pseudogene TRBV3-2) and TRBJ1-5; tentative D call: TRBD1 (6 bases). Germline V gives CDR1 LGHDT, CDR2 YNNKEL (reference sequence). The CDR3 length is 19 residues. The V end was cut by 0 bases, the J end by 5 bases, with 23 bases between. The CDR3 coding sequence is TGTGCCAGCAGCCAAGAAAGCCCTCAGGGGAGGGAACAGGATCAGCCCCAGCATTTT. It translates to CASSQESPQGREQDQPQHF.

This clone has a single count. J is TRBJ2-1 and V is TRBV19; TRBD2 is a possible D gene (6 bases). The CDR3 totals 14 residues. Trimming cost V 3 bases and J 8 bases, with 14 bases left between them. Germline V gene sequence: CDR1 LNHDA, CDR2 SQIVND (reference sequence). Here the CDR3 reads CASSIWDSDDEQFF. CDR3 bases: TGTGCCAGTAGTATTTGGGACTCAGACGATGAGCAGTTCTTC.

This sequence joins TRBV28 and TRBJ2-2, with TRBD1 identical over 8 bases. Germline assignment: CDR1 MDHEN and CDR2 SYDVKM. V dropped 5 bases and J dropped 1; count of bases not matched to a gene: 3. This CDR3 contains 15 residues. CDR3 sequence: CASSPTGGNTGELFF. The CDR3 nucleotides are TGTGCCAGCAGTCCTACAGGGGGGAACACCGGGGAGCTGTTTTTT.